This T cell receptor beta chain was sequenced during a study of control samples from healthy donors and cancer patients. Germline loops: CDR1 MNHNS, CDR2 SASEGT. CDR3 length: 14 residues. The V end was cut by 3 bases, the J end by 2 bases, with 7 bases between. This clone came up once. Profiling relied on immunoSEQ multiplex PCR, and the TCRdb table lists in-frame clones only, not all of them. Of a few hundred thousand clones in the sample, approximately 92% were seen once. This chain connects TRBV6-1 to TRBJ1-4; D remains ambiguous. The clonotype was recovered from a man aged 35-49 years with head and neck cancer. Sequenced material: PBMCs. The DNA for the CDR3 is TGTGCCAGCAGTGATTCCGCTACTAATGAAAAACTGTTTTTT. This codes for CASSDSATNEKLFF.